Shown below are 22 T cell receptor beta chains from a single sample sequenced in a study of shared clonotypes between healthy human individuals. Assay used: immunoSEQ multiplex PCR; TCRdb lists only in-frame clones, some missing. This repertoire shows more than 1.2 million clones, approximately 98.5% found once; its top ten account for 0.36%. Material for sequencing was naive CD4+ T cells sorted from blood. Subset reported: CD45RA+ positively selected. Source of these receptors: a man aged 25-45 years in good health.

The chain links TRBV30 to TRBJ2-3; TRBD2 matches 12 bases. Germline CDR1 and CDR2: GTSNPN and SVGIG (reference sequence). V was clipped by 3 bases and J by 6 bases; unmatched bases: 13. The length of the CDR3 is 17 residues. The CDR3 DNA sequence: TGTGCCTGGAGCGAGGGGCGACTAGCGGGAGTGTGGGATACGCAGTATTTT. It yields the protein CAWSEGRLAGVWDTQYF.

This chain connects TRBV5-1 to TRBJ2-7; 7 positions match TRBD2. The junction had 7 bases not matched to a gene; V was cut back by 1 base and J by 0 bases. Germline CDR1 is SGHRS and CDR2 is YFSETQ. The CDR3 sequence is 16 residues long. The CDR3 sequence: CASSLYSGGGSYEQYF. The CDR3 nucleotides are TGCGCCAGCAGCTTGTATTCAGGCGGGGGCTCCTACGAGCAGTACTTC.

The chain has TRBV6-1 and TRBJ2-2; D remains ambiguous. Per germline, CDR1 MNHNS and CDR2 SASEGT. The CDR3 extends over 13 amino acids. Trimming stripped 8 bases from V and 0 bases from J, with 7 bases between. In DNA, the CDR3 is TGTGCCAGCGGGCAGACGAACACCGGGGAGCTGTTTTTT. It codes for CASGQTNTGELFF.

The J gene is TRBJ1-1, the V gene TRBV5-8, with 8 nucleotides matching TRBD1. CDR3 length: 13 amino acids. The V segment lost 2 bases and the J segment 8 bases; nucleotides outside the gene matches: 5. Germline V gene data show CDR1 as SGHTS and CDR2 as YDEGEE. This chain's CDR3 is CASSFRGQGEAFF. The CDR3 DNA follows: TGTGCCAGCAGCTTCAGAGGACAGGGCGAAGCTTTCTTT.

This chain connects TRBV18 to TRBJ2-7, with 14 bases lining up with TRBD2. Looked up from germline, CDR1 is KGHSH and CDR2 is LQKENI. The CDR3 length is 18 residues. The trim removed 2 bases at V and 0 bases at J, leaving 6 bases unmatched. CDR3 nucleotides: TGTGCCAGCTCACCAGCGACTAGCGGGAGGGCAAGCTCCTACGAGCAGTACTTC. This translates into CASSPATSGRASSYEQYF.

The chain's CDR3 is CASSPSRSDTQYF. DNA of the CDR3: TGTGCCAGCTCCCCGAGTCGGTCGGATACGCAGTATTTT. This rearrangement joins TRBV18 to TRBJ2-3; D gene uncertain. The CDR3 runs 13 residues. Trimming shortened V by 6 bases and J by 6 bases, and 13 bases separated the two germline ends. The germline V gene encodes CDR1 KGHSH and CDR2 LQKENI.

This chain connects TRBV7-8 to TRBJ2-1; no clear D. Trimming took off 0 bases at V and 7 bases at J, with 10 bases between the two ends. The germline gives CDR1 SGHVS, CDR2 FQNEAQ. The CDR3 extends over 14 amino acids. Here the CDR3 reads CASSLAGWVNEQFF. In DNA form, the CDR3 reads TGTGCCAGCAGCTTAGCTGGATGGGTAAATGAGCAGTTCTTC.

V usage is TRBV7-9 and J usage is TRBJ2-1, with unresolved D. V lost 2 bases and J 8 bases, leaving 19 bases between the germline ends. The CDR3 is 16 amino acids. Germline values: CDR1 SEHNR, CDR2 FQNEAQ (reference sequence). The CDR3: CASSLNRAVGIDEQFF. Here the CDR3 DNA reads TGTGCCAGCAGCTTAAATAGGGCAGTAGGTATAGATGAGCAGTTCTTC.

The chain combines TRBV14 with TRBJ2-3; D remains unclear. Trimming stripped 5 bases from V and 2 bases from J, with 14 bases between. Per the germline V gene, CDR1 is SGHDN and CDR2 is FVKESK. The CDR3 runs 15 residues. The CDR3 sequence is CASSKAPIPTDTQYF. The CDR3 DNA reads TGTGCCAGCAGCAAGGCTCCGATCCCCACAGATACGCAGTATTTT.

This chain joins TRBV18 and TRBJ2-2, with 8 bases lining up with TRBD2. The CDR3 is 16 residues long. Germline CDR1 KGHSH, CDR2 LQKENI. Trimming removed 3 bases from V and 5 bases from J; junction bases left unmatched: 8. The CDR3 protein is CASSPLSGRRTGELFF. The CDR3 coding sequence is TGTGCCAGCTCACCCCTAAGCGGGAGACGGACCGGGGAGCTGTTTTTT.

The V and J genes are TRBV7-9 and TRBJ2-4; 7 nucleotides align to TRBD1. This CDR3 region has 16 residues. The V gene end was trimmed by 1 base and the J gene end by 7 bases; junction bases not matched to a gene: 10. Germline CDR1 reads SEHNR; CDR2 reads FQNEAQ (reference sequence). CDR3 sequence: CASSLDRGRGLNIQYF. Here the CDR3 DNA reads TGTGCCAGCAGCTTAGACAGGGGCCGGGGATTGAACATTCAGTACTTC.

CDR3 residues: CATKREALGEQFF. The DNA of the CDR3 is TGTGCCACGAAAAGAGAAGCTCTTGGTGAGCAGTTCTTC. The chain uses TRBV15 and TRBJ2-1; D is unclear. There are 13 residues in the CDR3. V gave up 9 bases and J gave up 9 bases, with 18 bases separating them. Germline values: CDR1 LNHNV, CDR2 YYDKDF (reference sequence).

In DNA, the CDR3 is TGTGCCAGCAGCCCTAGCGGGAGTGCGACCGGGGAGCTGTTTTTT. The encoded protein is CASSPSGSATGELFF. The chain employs TRBV11-2 and TRBJ2-2; TRBD2 aligns across 10 bases. Trimming cost V 5 bases and J 5 bases; bases outside gene matches: 5. Germline V gene sequence: CDR1 SGHAT, CDR2 FQNNGV. This CDR3 comprises 15 residues.

The chain uses TRBV5-5 and TRBJ2-7; D possibly corresponds to TRBD1 (5 bases). Germline V gene sequence: CDR1 SGHKS, CDR2 YYEKEE (reference sequence). Trimming left V 0 bases short and J 2 bases short, with 9 bases between. CDR3 size: 14 residues. The CDR3 DNA sequence: TGTGCCAGCAGCTTGGGGCAGGGCCCCTACGAGCAGTACTTC. This translates into CASSLGQGPYEQYF.

The rearrangement joins TRBV11-3 to TRBJ1-3; D gene uncertain. Looked up from germline, CDR1 is SGHNT and CDR2 is YENEEA. Trimming removed 2 bases at V and 8 bases at J, with 10 bases between. The CDR3 is 13 residues long. CDR3 DNA sequence: TGTGCCAGCAGCTTATCCCTTTCCGACACCATATATTTT. As protein: CASSLSLSDTIYF.

The V call is TRBV30, the J call TRBJ2-7; D may be TRBD1 or TRBD2 (6 bases each). V lost 4 bases to trimming and J lost 8 bases, with 15 bases between them. The CDR3 sequence is 12 residues long. Per the germline V gene, CDR1 is GTSNPN and CDR2 is SVGIG (reference sequence). Written as DNA, the CDR3 is TGTGCCTGGACCCTAGGGGGGACCAAGCAGTACTTC. Protein: CAWTLGGTKQYF. The whole variable domain, filled in from reference TRBV30 and TRBJ2-7, reads SQTIHQWPATLVQPVGSPLSLECTVEGTSNPNLYWYRQAAGRGLQLLFYSVGIGQISSEVPQNLSASRPQDRQFILSSKKLLLSDSGFYLCAWTLGGTKQYFGPGTRLTVT.

V usage is TRBV28 and J usage is TRBJ1-5; maybe TRBD1 (6 bases). Trimming stripped 5 bases from V and 2 bases from J, with 16 bases between. The CDR3 has 16 amino acids. Germline V gives CDR1 MDHEN, CDR2 SYDVKM. The CDR3 loop reads CASSQMRGAGNQPQHF. CDR3 DNA: TGTGCCAGCAGTCAAATGAGGGGGGCGGGCAATCAGCCCCAGCATTTT.

Here the CDR3 reads CATSRGGTDNEKLFF. As DNA, the CDR3 is TGTGCCACCAGCAGAGGGGGGACGGATAATGAAAAACTGTTTTTT. This chain links TRBV15 with TRBJ1-4, with D maybe TRBD1 (5 bases). The ends were cut back, 1 base at V and 4 bases at J, with 10 bases in the middle. Germline V CDR1 and CDR2: LNHNV, YYDKDF (reference sequence). The CDR3 sequence is 15 residues long.

The chain combines TRBV14 with TRBJ2-6; the match to TRBD2 covers 8 bases. The junction had 11 bases not matched to a gene; V was cut back by 6 bases and J by 4 bases. CDR3 length: 17 residues. The germline V gene encodes CDR1 SGHDN and CDR2 FVKESK. The CDR3 DNA sequence: TGTGCCAGCAGACGAGCGGGAGCGGCGTGGGGGGCCAACGTCCTGACTTTC. Translation gives CASRRAGAAWGANVLTF.

The chain links TRBV9 to TRBJ2-1; TRBD2 is a possible D gene (7 bases). The CDR3 is 15 residues long. Germline CDR1 and CDR2: SGDLS and YYNGEE. The V end was cut by 0 bases, the J end by 4 bases, with 11 bases between. The CDR3: CASSVAGDYYNEQFF. The CDR3 DNA is TGTGCCAGCAGCGTAGCAGGGGACTATTACAATGAGCAGTTCTTC.

The rearrangement links TRBV11-2 to TRBJ2-1; TRBD2 matches 13 bases. Germline CDR1 is SGHAT and CDR2 is FQNNGV. V gave up 5 bases and J gave up 4 bases; unmatched junction bases: 8. The CDR3 is made up of 17 amino acids. The CDR3 loop is CASSTGLAGEVYNEQFF. Written as DNA, the CDR3 is TGTGCCAGCAGCACCGGACTAGCGGGAGAAGTATACAATGAGCAGTTCTTC.

V usage is TRBV20-1 and J usage is TRBJ2-1; unclear D gene. V lost 3 bases to trimming and J lost 10 bases, with 10 bases between them. From germline, CDR1 is DFQATT and CDR2 SNEGSKA (reference sequence). The CDR3 totals 11 residues. CDR3 protein: CSASRAEEQFF. DNA of the CDR3: TGCAGTGCTAGCCGTGCGGAAGAGCAGTTCTTC.